The rows below give T cell receptor beta chains drawn from one sample of a study of blood T cell repertoires in COVID-19. The method was immunoSEQ multiplex PCR; TCRdb's version includes in-frame clones alone and lacks a portion of them. The sample has more than 200,000 clones; 80% to 90% are singletons. Sequenced: PBMCs or T cells enriched from blood (not recorded which). These receptors originate from a man in his thirties or forties in a cohort exposed to, infected with or recovered from COVID-19 (not recorded which). The CDR3 runs from the conserved cysteine through the conserved F or W. D genes are given only for firm matches. For some rows the clone size is stated as once, few or many, or as a class when expanded; others skip it.

j_call | v_call | d_call | clone_size | cdr3_aa | cdr3_nt
TRBJ2-1 | TRBV19 | . | . | CASSFRDFYNEQFF | TGTGCCAGTAGTTTCCGGGACTTCTACAATGAGCAGTTCTTC
TRBJ2-1 | TRBV5-1 | TRBD2 | . | CASSLRWTSDYNEQFF | TGCGCCAGCAGCTTGAGGTGGACTAGCGACTACAATGAGCAGTTCTTC
TRBJ1-1 | TRBV25-1 | . | . | CASSEWGGTEAFF | TGTGCCAGCAGTGAATGGGGGGGGACTGAAGCTTTCTTT
TRBJ2-7 | TRBV5-6 | . | . | CASSGDSSYEQYF | TGTGCCAGCAGCGGTGACAGCTCCTACGAGCAGTACTTC
TRBJ2-7 | TRBV5-1 | TRBD1 | . | CASSLVGAGGFYEQYF | TGCGCCAGCAGCTTGGTAGGGGCAGGGGGCTTCTACGAGCAGTACTTC
TRBJ1-2 | TRBV28 | . | many | CASRMDRILHGYTF | TGTGCCAGCAGAATGGACAGAATATTACATGGCTACACCTTC
TRBJ2-5 | TRBV6-5 | . | once | CASGDLDRETQYF | TGTGCCAGCGGGGACCTCGACAGGGAGACCCAGTACTTC
TRBJ1-1 | TRBV29-1 | TRBD1 | . | CSVEWEGPRQGTGYTEAFF | TGCAGCGTTGAATGGGAAGGGCCGAGACAGGGGACGGGATACACTGAAGCTTTCTTT
TRBJ1-5 | TRBV27 | TRBD1 | . | CASSDRGRIQPQHF | TGTGCCAGCAGTGACAGGGGTCGCATCCAGCCCCAGCATTTT
TRBJ1-4 | TRBV15 | . | . | CATRSYEKLFF | TGTGCCACCAGGTCGTATGAAAAACTGTTTTTT
TRBJ1-2 | TRBV12-3/TRBV12-4 | . | . | CASGRQYGYTF | TGTGCCAGCGGTAGACAGTATGGCTACACCTTC
TRBJ1-2 | TRBV19 | TRBD1 | . | CASSSTGGNYGYTF | TGTGCCAGTAGTTCGACAGGGGGCAACTATGGCTACACCTTC
TRBJ2-3 | TRBV24-1 | TRBD2 | . | CATSDPGLAGTSTDTQYF | TGTGCCACCAGTGACCCGGGACTAGCGGGGACTAGCACAGATACGCAGTATTTT
TRBJ2-1 | TRBV14 | TRBD2 | . | CASSQWEREYNEQFF | TGTGCCAGCAGCCAATGGGAGCGGGAGTACAATGAGCAGTTCTTC
TRBJ1-1 | TRBV29-1 | . | . | CSVGGRDTEAFF | TGCAGCGTTGGAGGCAGGGACACTGAAGCTTTCTTT
TRBJ2-1 | TRBV29-1 | TRBD2 | . | CSVGGTSRNVGNEQFF | TGCAGCGTCGGAGGGACTAGCCGTAATGTTGGCAATGAGCAGTTCTTC
TRBJ2-7 | TRBV11-2 | TRBD2 | . | CASSFWIGLAGSYTYEQYF | TGTGCCAGCAGCTTTTGGATAGGACTAGCGGGATCGTACACCTACGAGCAGTACTTC
TRBJ2-1 | TRBV11-3 | TRBD1 | . | CASSLTGVWNEQFF | TGTGCCAGCAGCTTAACAGGGGTGTGGAATGAGCAGTTCTTC
TRBJ2-3 | TRBV9 | . | . | CASSGSVVDTQYF | TGTGCCAGCAGCGGGTCTGTAGTGGATACGCAGTATTTT
TRBJ1-2 | TRBV7-2 | . | . | CASSLGTVYGYTF | TGTGCCAGCAGCTTAGGGACAGTCTATGGCTACACCTTC
TRBJ2-7 | TRBV7-9 | TRBD2 | . | CASSLGALAGEVYEQYF | TGTGCCAGCAGCTTAGGGGCACTAGCGGGAGAGGTCTACGAGCAGTACTTC
TRBJ1-2 | TRBV9 | TRBD1 | . | CASSATGTEYGYTF | TGTGCCAGCAGCGCAACCGGGACAGAGTATGGCTACACCTTC
TRBJ1-4 | TRBV10-3 | . | . | CAISENRVPGKLFF | TGTGCCATCAGTGAGAACAGGGTTCCGGGGAAACTGTTTTTT
TRBJ2-4 | TRBV28 | TRBD1 | . | CASEGAGEAKNIQYF | TGTGCCAGCGAGGGGGCAGGGGAGGCCAAAAACATTCAGTACTTC
TRBJ2-1 | TRBV15 | TRBD2 | few | CATSSRLASHNEQFF | TGTGCCACCAGCAGCAGACTAGCGAGCCACAATGAGCAGTTCTTC
TRBJ2-2 | TRBV19 | TRBD1 | once | CASSDRGWSTGELFF | TGTGCCAGTAGCGACAGGGGGTGGTCTACCGGGGAGCTGTTTTTT
TRBJ2-1 | TRBV7-8 | . | once | CASSPGSSYNEQFF | TGTGCCAGCAGCCCGGGGAGCTCCTACAATGAGCAGTTCTTC
TRBJ2-5 | TRBV6-1 | . | . | CASSEALRGQVWETQYF | TGTGCCAGCAGTGAAGCGCTTCGGGGTCAGGTCTGGGAGACCCAGTACTTC
TRBJ2-5 | TRBV14 | . | . | CASSPQRGTNQETQYF | TGTGCCAGCAGCCCCCAACGGGGTACTAACCAAGAGACCCAGTACTTC
TRBJ1-6 | TRBV6-5 | TRBD1 | . | CASSFRDRPVNSPLHF | TGTGCCAGCAGTTTTCGGGACAGACCGGTTAATTCACCCCTCCACTTT
TRBJ2-4 | TRBV11-2 | TRBD2 | . | CASSIRVGLASGNRDIQYF | TGTGCCAGCAGCATAAGGGTGGGACTAGCGTCTGGCAATAGAGACATTCAGTACTTC
TRBJ1-2 | TRBV28 | TRBD1 | . | CASSLEGAGGYTF | TGTGCCAGCAGTTTGGAGGGGGCGGGCGGCTACACCTTC
TRBJ2-6 | TRBV28 | . | once | CASSSTGRPLSGANVLTF | TGTGCCAGCAGTTCGACAGGGAGGCCCCTCTCTGGGGCCAACGTCCTGACTTTC
TRBJ2-4 | TRBV9 | TRBD1 | . | CASSGQGVPKNIQYF | TGTGCCAGCAGCGGACAGGGGGTCCCCAAGAACATTCAGTACTTC
TRBJ2-7 | TRBV7-2 | . | . | CASSLEPGTYEQYF | TGTGCCAGCAGCTTAGAGCCAGGGACCTACGAGCAGTACTTC
TRBJ1-5 | TRBV5-8 | TRBD1 | . | CASSLGDRGSQPQHF | TGTGCCAGCAGCTTGGGGGACAGGGGAAGTCAGCCCCAGCATTTT
TRBJ2-7 | TRBV5-8 | TRBD2 | . | CASSLVGTSGGSYEQYF | TGTGCCAGCAGCTTAGTGGGAACTAGCGGGGGTTCCTACGAGCAGTACTTC
TRBJ2-7 | TRBV7-7 | . | . | CASSLMGQGEQYF | TGTGCTAGCAGCTTAATGGGGCAGGGCGAGCAGTACTTC
TRBJ1-2 | TRBV28 | . | . | CASSLPGGYGYTF | TGTGCCAGCAGCCTCCCGGGGGGCTATGGCTACACCTTC
TRBJ2-1 | TRBV5-6 | . | many | CASSSQGRSYNEQFF | TGTGCCAGCAGCTCCCAGGGAAGATCCTACAATGAGCAGTTCTTC
TRBJ1-5 | TRBV27 | TRBD1 | . | CASSARQGSNQPQHF | TGTGCCAGCAGCGCCCGACAGGGGAGTAATCAGCCCCAGCATTTT
TRBJ2-3 | TRBV5-4 | . | few | CASSLTSTDTQYF | TGTGCCAGCAGCTTGACTAGCACAGATACGCAGTATTTT
TRBJ1-6 | TRBV19 | . | . | CASSRRDFYNSPLHF | TGTGCCAGTAGCAGACGGGATTTTTATAATTCACCCCTCCACTTT
TRBJ2-2 | TRBV27 | TRBD2 | . | CASSTQREGLGNTGELFF | TGTGCCAGCAGCACCCAGCGGGAGGGCCTCGGGAACACCGGGGAGCTGTTTTTT
TRBJ2-1 | TRBV18 | TRBD1 | few | CASSPRDRGQYNEQFF | TGTGCCAGCTCACCACGGGACAGGGGACAATACAATGAGCAGTTCTTC